This T cell receptor (beta chain) emerged from a study of blood T cell repertoires in COVID-19. The CDR3 has 12 residues. Germline V CDR1 and CDR2: MDHEN, SYDVKM. V lost 6 bases and J 8 bases, leaving 10 bases between the germline ends. TCRdb keeps only in-frame clones here, not all; method: immunoSEQ multiplex PCR. This table holds approximately 290,000 clones, about 93% found once. This clone was seen a single time. The sequence derives from a young woman who had recovered from COVID-19. The rearrangement uses TRBV28 and TRBJ1-4; weak D call: TRBD1 (5 bases). The sequenced sample consisted of PBMCs or T cells enriched from blood (not recorded which). CDR3 sequence reads: CASRTEAEKLFF. The CDR3 DNA reads as TGTGCCAGCAGGACAGAGGCGGAAAAACTGTTTTTT.